This T cell receptor (beta chain) comes out of a study of blood T cells in healthy people across ages. This clonotype was seen more than once but under ten times. A second PCR, run for roughly 6 to 11 cycles, used a sample-barcoded 5' primer plus a J-beta primer mix. TCRdb called the 5' RACE reads again in MiXCR, with one record for every CDR3 protein. The sample contains about 1.7 million distinct CDR3 sequences, roughly 28% of which appear only once. Sequencing was performed on blood. This TCR was recovered from a woman aged 30 to 39 in good health.

The CDR3 reads CASSFKTYRGAPCNQPQHF. The DNA of the CDR3 is TGTGCCAGCAGCTTTAAAACTTACAGGGGCGCGCCATGCAATCAGCCCCAGCATTTT. V and J are TRBV13 and TRBJ1-5; TRBD1 agrees at 7 bases. The length of the CDR3 is 19 residues. Germline CDR1 is PRHDT and CDR2 is FYEKMQ (reference sequence). V lost 3 bases to trimming and J lost 2 bases; unmatched junction nucleotides: 16.